This T cell receptor (beta chain) was obtained from a study of blood T cell repertoires in COVID-19. For the study at large: From T cells, B-cell-depleted T cells, or PBMCs came the material, which was cDNA or gDNA.

The CDR3 totals 11 residues. Trimming stripped 4 bases from V and 10 bases from J, with 8 bases between. CDR1 SGHVS and CDR2 FQNEAQ come from the germline V gene. The table came from immunoSEQ multiplex PCR; TCRdb's copy has only in-frame clones and leaves some out. Counted here are about 300,000 clones, approximately 84% occurring once; the ten biggest clones make up around 9.3%. The source is a woman under 30 who had recovered from COVID-19. Sequences were obtained from PBMCs or T cells enriched from blood (not recorded which). The rearrangement joins TRBV7-8 to TRBJ1-3; D unresolved. The CDR3 is CASSSLETIYF. CDR3 bases: TGTGCCAGCAGCTCGCTTGAGACCATATATTTT. Supplemented by reference TRBV7-8 and TRBJ1-3, the full variable domain reads GAGVSQSPRYKVAKRGQDVALRCDPISGHVSLFWYQQALGQGPEFLTYFQNEAQLDKSGLPSDRFFAERPEGSVSTLKIQRTQQEDSAVYLCASSSLETIYFGEGSWLTVV.